This is a list of T cell receptor beta chains from one sample in a study of T cells in Graves' hyperthyroidism and ophthalmopathy. TCRdb recomputed calls from the multiplex PCR reads with MiXCR, one row per CDR3 protein. The sample contains approximately 490,000 distinct CDR3 sequences, around a fifth of which appear only once. The sequencing sample was made of blood. The receptors come from a woman in her seventies with Graves' ophthalmopathy. Both conserved end residues are part of each CDR3. D genes are given only for firm matches. Size tells how often a clone was seen (once, few, many) or the class of an expanded clone, and some rows leave it out.

V gene	CDR3 length	J gene	D gene	clone size	CDR3 DNA	CDR3 protein
TRBV24-1	13	TRBJ2-5	-	many	TGTGCCACCAGTGCATCCGGGGGAGAGACCCAGTACTTC	CATSASGGETQYF
TRBV5-4	13	TRBJ2-3	-	-	TGTGCCAGCGGACACAGGGAGACAGATACGCAGTATTTT	CASGHRETDTQYF
TRBV6-1	15	TRBJ1-5	-	-	TGTGCCAGCAGTACCTCGGGACGGAACAATCAGCCCCAGCATTTT	CASSTSGRNNQPQHF
TRBV20-1	15	TRBJ2-1	TRBD2	-	TGCAGTGCTTCTAGAGCGGGAGGCACGTACAATGAGCAGTTCTTC	CSASRAGGTYNEQFF
TRBV6-9	16	TRBJ2-3	TRBD2	-	TGTGCCAGCAGGGGAACTAGCGGGAGAGGGACAGATACGCAGTATTTT	CASRGTSGRGTDTQYF
TRBV12-5	18	TRBJ1-2	-	-	TGTGCTAGTGGTTTTGGCAGATATGCCTTACCCCTTAACTATGGCTACACCTTC	CASGFGRYALPLNYGYTF
TRBV20-1	15	TRBJ2-1	-	once	TGCAGTGGGCTCCGGACCGACCTCTCCTACAATGAGCAGTTCTTC	CSGLRTDLSYNEQFF
TRBV5-1	13	TRBJ1-1	TRBD1	once	TGCGCCAGCAGCACAGGACAGGCGTATGAAGCTTTCTTT	CASSTGQAYEAFF
TRBV19	15	TRBJ1-2	TRBD1	few	TGTGCCAGTAGTGTCGGGACAGCTTATGGGAATGGCTACACCTTC	CASSVGTAYGNGYTF
TRBV5-5	13	TRBJ1-1	-	-	TGTGCCAGTAGCTTACAATCGAACACTGAAGCTTTCTTT	CASSLQSNTEAFF
TRBV7-8	13	TRBJ2-7	-	many	TGTGCCAGCAGCTTTTCGAGCTCCTACGAGCAGTACTTC	CASSFSSSYEQYF
TRBV20-1	15	TRBJ2-3	-	many	TGCAGTGCTAGGGGGGACCGTGCTAGCACAGATACGCAGTATTTT	CSARGDRASTDTQYF
TRBV20-1	16	TRBJ2-7	TRBD2	-	TGCAGTGCTAGAGGTTCTACTAGCGGAAGCTCCTACGAGCAGTACTTC	CSARGSTSGSSYEQYF